Presented here are 6 T cell receptor beta chains from one specimen sequenced in a study of T cell responses to AZD1222 COVID-19 vaccine. Method: immunoSEQ multiplex PCR; TCRdb's copy keeps in-frame clones and lacks some. The sample holds some 140,000 clones, 91% seen once. Source: peripheral blood, taken 28 days after the second AZD1222 dose. These receptors all stem from an adult who received the AZD1222 COVID-19 vaccine.

The chain employs TRBV7-9 and TRBJ2-2; unclear D gene. Between the trimmed V and J ends, which lost 8 bases and 6 bases, there was a span of 16 bases. The germline gives CDR1 SEHNR, CDR2 FQNEAQ (reference sequence). The CDR3 totals 14 residues. The CDR3 spells CASSLGFRAGELFF. The CDR3 DNA sequence: TGTGCCAGCTCACTGGGGTTTAGGGCCGGGGAGCTGTTTTTT.

This clone was counted a single time. The chain links TRBV19 to TRBJ1-1, with 11 bases that match TRBD1. CDR1 and CDR2 from the germline V gene are LNHDA and SQIVND (reference sequence). Losses at the gene ends were 4 bases for V and 0 bases for J; bases not matched to a gene: 7. The length of the CDR3 is 17 residues. The CDR3 is CASSTPGQGVMNTEAFF. CDR3 coding DNA: TGTGCCAGTAGTACCCCGGGACAGGGGGTTATGAACACTGAAGCTTTCTTT.

The V and J genes are TRBV7-9 and TRBJ2-1; TRBD2 might be the D (6 bases). The CDR3 sequence is 15 residues long. Germline CDR1 SEHNR, CDR2 FQNEAQ (reference sequence). Trimming took 5 bases from V and 4 from J, leaving 15 bases between them. The CDR3 reads CASSPRGLEYNEQFF. The CDR3 DNA reads TGTGCCAGCAGCCCACGGGGACTGGAGTACAATGAGCAGTTCTTC.

This chain's CDR3 is CASSLGPDRADGYTF. Here the CDR3 DNA reads TGTGCCAGCAGCTTGGGTCCGGACAGGGCGGATGGCTACACCTTC. The gene calls are TRBV5-4 and TRBJ1-2; TRBD1 matches at 8 bases. Germline V gives CDR1 SGHNT, CDR2 YYREEE (reference sequence). The CDR3 is 15 residues long. V lost 0 bases to trimming and J lost 6 bases; unmatched junction nucleotides: 7.

The V call is TRBV13, the J call TRBJ2-3; TRBD2 aligns across 8 bases. The CDR3 consists of 15 residues. The J segment lost 6 bases and the V segment lost 2 bases, leaving 7 bases of the junction unmatched. The germline CDR1 and CDR2 sequences are PRHDT and FYEKMQ (reference sequence). The CDR3 DNA reads as TGTGCCAGCAGCTTACTCGGGGGGGTTGGGGATACGCAGTATTTT. The encoded protein is CASSLLGGVGDTQYF. Drawing the rest from reference TRBV13 and TRBJ2-3, the complete variable domain is AAGVIQSPRHLIKEKRETATLKCYPIPRHDTVYWYQQGPGQDPQFLISFYEKMQSDKGSIPDRFSAQQFSDYHSELNMSSLELGDSALYFCASSLLGGVGDTQYFGPGTRLTVL.

The chain carries TRBV6-4 and TRBJ1-2; D uncertain. This CDR3 comprises 10 residues. Looked up from germline, CDR1 is MRHNA and CDR2 is SNTAGT. V lost 4 bases and J 11 bases, leaving 8 bases between the germline ends. The CDR3 spells CASSVRWYTF. CDR3 in DNA: TGTGCCAGCAGTGTAAGGTGGTACACCTTC.